The source of this T cell receptor beta chain is a study of cytotoxic CD8 clonotypes in ibrutinib-treated CLL. The assay was immunoSEQ multiplex PCR, and TCRdb's table has in-frame clones only and misses some. The sample records approximately 190,000 clones, 79% being singletons. Trimming left V 1 base short and J 7 bases short, with 20 bases between. Germline CDR1 LGHNA, CDR2 YNFKEQ. This CDR3 comprises 17 residues. This receptor was identified in a human donor with chronic lymphocytic leukemia. This material consisted of PBMCs, taken after 12 months of ibrutinib treatment. V is TRBV4-2 and J is TRBJ2-1, with a tentative D call TRBD2 (7 bases). The CDR3 DNA is TGTGCCAGCAGCCAAGGGGACTACAGGGATGCGGGGAATGAGCAGTTCTTC. It translates to CASSQGDYRDAGNEQFF.